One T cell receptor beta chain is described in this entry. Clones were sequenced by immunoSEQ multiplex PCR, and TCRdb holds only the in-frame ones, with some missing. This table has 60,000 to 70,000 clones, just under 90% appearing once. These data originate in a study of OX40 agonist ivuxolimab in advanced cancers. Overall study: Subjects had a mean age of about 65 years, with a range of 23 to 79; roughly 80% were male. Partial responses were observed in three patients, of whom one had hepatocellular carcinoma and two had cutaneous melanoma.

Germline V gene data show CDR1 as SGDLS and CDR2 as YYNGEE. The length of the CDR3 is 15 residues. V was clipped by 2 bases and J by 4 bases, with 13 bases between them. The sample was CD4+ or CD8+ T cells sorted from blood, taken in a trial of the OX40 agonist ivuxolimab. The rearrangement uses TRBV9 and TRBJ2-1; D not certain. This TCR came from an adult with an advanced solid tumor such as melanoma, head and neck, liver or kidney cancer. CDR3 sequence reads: CASSVEERPYNEQFF. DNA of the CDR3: TGTGCCAGCAGCGTTGAGGAGCGCCCTTACAATGAGCAGTTCTTC.